The rows below give T cell receptor beta chains drawn from one sample of a study of control samples from healthy donors and cancer patients. Some clones are missing from TCRdb's copy, which holds only in-frame ones; the method was immunoSEQ multiplex PCR. The data show 75,000 to 100,000 clones, about 91% seen once. Sequenced sample: blood. These receptors came from a man in his thirties or forties in good health. Both conserved end residues are part of each CDR3. D genes are given only for firm matches. Not every row has a clone size; where given, it reads once, few, many or a size class.

j_gene | d_gene | abundance | v_gene | CDR3nt | CDR3aa
TRBJ2-7 | . | few | TRBV20-1 | TGCAGTGCTAGAGGGGCCCGCGAGCAGTACTTC | CSARGAREQYF
TRBJ1-3 | . | . | TRBV9 | TGTGCCAGCAGCGTAGGGGGGCAGGGGAACACCATATATTTT | CASSVGGQGNTIYF
TRBJ2-1 | TRBD2 | . | TRBV29-1 | TGCAGCGTCTATAGCGGGAGGGGGGAGCAGTTCTTC | CSVYSGRGEQFF
TRBJ2-3 | . | . | TRBV11-2 | TGTGCCAGCAGCCCCCCCGCAGACACCACAGATACGCAGTATTTT | CASSPPADTTDTQYF
TRBJ2-3 | . | . | TRBV4-2 | TGTGCCAGCAGCTCAAGCGGGTATACGCAGTATTTT | CASSSSGYTQYF
TRBJ2-1 | TRBD2 | . | TRBV19 | TGTGCCAGTAGTTTTAGCGGGGGGGAGTACAATGAGCAGTTCTTC | CASSFSGGEYNEQFF
TRBJ2-1 | . | . | TRBV7-2 | TGTGCCAGCAGCTTATACAGGAGCAATGAGCAGTTCTTC | CASSLYRSNEQFF
TRBJ2-5 | TRBD2 | . | TRBV27 | TGTGCCAGCAGTTTATCGTATACTGGGGGAGGGGAGACCCAGTACTTC | CASSLSYTGGGETQYF
TRBJ1-6 | TRBD1 | few | TRBV5-1 | TGCGCCAGCAGCTTGGGGGACAGCGGGTTTTCACCCCTCCACTTT | CASSLGDSGFSPLHF
TRBJ2-1 | TRBD2 | . | TRBV27 | TGTGCCAGCAGTTTAACTAGCGGGAGTTCTCCCCACGGGCAGTTCTTC | CASSLTSGSSPHGQFF
TRBJ2-2 | . | . | TRBV5-6 | TGTGCCAGCAGCCCCACACGAAACACCGGGGAGCTGTTTTTT | CASSPTRNTGELFF
TRBJ1-5 | . | . | TRBV19 | TGTGCCAGTGGAGATAGCAATCAGCCCCAGCATTTT | CASGDSNQPQHF
TRBJ2-1 | . | . | TRBV25-1 | TGTGCCAGCAGCTCCTACAATGAGCAGTTCTTC | CASSSYNEQFF
TRBJ2-5 | . | . | TRBV9 | TGTGCCAGCAGCGAGTCGGTGGGGCCGGAGACCCAGTACTTC | CASSESVGPETQYF
TRBJ2-5 | TRBD2 | . | TRBV14 | TGTGCCAGCAGCCGGGGGGGGACTAGTGCTATCCAAGAGACCCAGTACTTC | CASSRGGTSAIQETQYF
TRBJ1-2 | TRBD1 | . | TRBV3-1/TRBV3-2 | TGTGCCAGCAGCCAAGATTGGGACAGCCAAACTAACTATGGCTACACCTTC | CASSQDWDSQTNYGYTF
TRBJ2-5 | . | once | TRBV6-6 | TGTGCCAGCAGTTACTCGTCCGGGAGCCGGGAGACCCAGTACTTC | CASSYSSGSRETQYF
TRBJ1-2 | TRBD1 | . | TRBV2 | TGTGCCAGCAGCCAGGGGGAGGGTTATGGCTACACCTTC | CASSQGEGYGYTF
TRBJ2-7 | TRBD2 | . | TRBV2 | TGTGCCAGCAGGGATGGACTAGCGGCCTACGAGCAGTACTTC | CASRDGLAAYEQYF
TRBJ1-6 | . | once | TRBV6-2/TRBV6-3 | TGTGCCAGCAGTCGCCAGACACTCAATTCACCCCTCCACTTT | CASSRQTLNSPLHF
TRBJ2-1 | . | . | TRBV5-8 | TGTGCCAGCAGCTTGGAGCGAGCGTCGGTCTCCTACAATGAGCAGTTCTTC | CASSLERASVSYNEQFF
TRBJ1-1 | . | . | TRBV4-1 | TGCGCCAGCAGCCCGGATCCCGGAACGGTGAACACTGAAGCTTTCTTT | CASSPDPGTVNTEAFF
TRBJ1-2 | . | . | TRBV11-3 | TGTGCCAGCAGCTTGGTACAGGGCTATGGCTACACCTTC | CASSLVQGYGYTF
TRBJ2-5 | TRBD2 | . | TRBV13 | TGTGCCAGCAGCTTAGTGGTGATGGCGGGAGGCCAAGAGACCCAGTACTTC | CASSLVVMAGGQETQYF
TRBJ2-3 | . | . | TRBV18 | TGTGCCAGCTCACCCCTCACAACAGATACGCAGTATTTT | CASSPLTTDTQYF
TRBJ2-5 | TRBD1 | . | TRBV2 | TGTGCCAGCAGCGACGACAGGGCCCTCGAGGAGACCCAGTACTTC | CASSDDRALEETQYF
TRBJ1-2 | . | . | TRBV6-5 | TGTGCCAGCAACGGGCAGCTCCTGGGTAACTATGGCTACACCTTC | CASNGQLLGNYGYTF
TRBJ1-4 | . | . | TRBV18 | TGTGCCAGCTCACTATCCGGGTCTCGAAATGAAAAACTGTTTTTT | CASSLSGSRNEKLFF
TRBJ2-3 | . | once | TRBV7-3 | TGTGCCAGCAGCTTTTCGGGCACAGATACGCAGTATTTT | CASSFSGTDTQYF
TRBJ2-3 | TRBD1 | once | TRBV18 | TGTGCCAGCTCATCCGTCCAGGGGGCAGATACGCAGTATTTT | CASSSVQGADTQYF
TRBJ1-1 | . | . | TRBV6-5 | TGTGCCAGTCGCCCTGGCCGGGCCCTCTCTGAAGCTTTCTTT | CASRPGRALSEAFF
TRBJ2-1 | . | once | TRBV24-1 | TGTGCCACCAGTGAAAGGACAGCCTACAATGAGCAGTTCTTC | CATSERTAYNEQFF
TRBJ2-3 | TRBD2 | few | TRBV29-1 | TGCAGCGTTGAACCTAGCGGGAGGACAGATACGCAGTATTTT | CSVEPSGRTDTQYF
TRBJ1-2 | . | . | TRBV7-8 | TGTGCCAGCAGCCCCCGGGACGGACTCTATGGCTACACCTTC | CASSPRDGLYGYTF
TRBJ2-7 | . | once | TRBV29-1 | TGCAGCGTTTCTGACGGGGAGCAGTACTTC | CSVSDGEQYF
TRBJ1-5 | . | . | TRBV30 | TGTGCCTGGAGCCCGGGACGGTCCAATCAGCCCCAGCATTTT | CAWSPGRSNQPQHF
TRBJ2-5 | TRBD2 | . | TRBV30 | TGTGCCTGGAGTGACACCGGGACTAGTTTATCGGAGACCCAGTACTTC | CAWSDTGTSLSETQYF
TRBJ2-7 | . | few | TRBV4-1 | TGCGCCAGCAGCCCCCGACATGAAAGCTCCTACGAGCAGTACTTC | CASSPRHESSYEQYF
TRBJ1-4 | . | . | TRBV21-1 | TGTGCCAGCAGCAAAGACGGGACACAGAGCAGCGAAAAACTGTTTTTT | CASSKDGTQSSEKLFF
TRBJ1-1 | . | . | TRBV12-3/TRBV12-4 | TGTGCCAGCACCAGCACACCCCCAGGAGCTTTCTTT | CASTSTPPGAFF
TRBJ1-2 | TRBD1 | . | TRBV7-3 | TGTGCCAGCAGCTCCAACGGACAGGGGGCGGGTGGCTACACCTTC | CASSSNGQGAGGYTF
TRBJ1-4 | . | . | TRBV13 | TGTGCCAGCAGTCTTTACCGGGACCGAGGTGAAAAACTGTTTTTT | CASSLYRDRGEKLFF
TRBJ2-7 | . | once | TRBV10-1 | TGCGCCAGCAGTGAACAGGACTCCTACGAGCAGTACTTC | CASSEQDSYEQYF
TRBJ2-2 | . | . | TRBV29-1 | TGCAGCGTTGATGGTGGGGACATTGGGAACACCGGGGAGCTGTTTTTT | CSVDGGDIGNTGELFF
TRBJ1-1 | . | . | TRBV9 | TGTGCCAGCAGCCCTCATGAGGGCCGGAACACTGAAGCTTTCTTT | CASSPHEGRNTEAFF
TRBJ2-2 | . | . | TRBV28 | TGTGCCAGCAGGGGTGTGAGAGCCACCGGGGAGCTGTTTTTT | CASRGVRATGELFF
TRBJ1-1 | . | few | TRBV28 | TGTGCCAGCAGTTTTAACGGTCTCTACAGGCGAGGGACTGAAGCTTTCTTT | CASSFNGLYRRGTEAFF
TRBJ1-6 | . | . | TRBV2 | TGTGCCAGCAGTGAGCTGGAAGGGAATTCACCCCTCCACTTT | CASSELEGNSPLHF